This T cell receptor (beta chain) is drawn from a study of T-cell memory formation after mild COVID-19. Study-level results: Most CD4+ clones that shrank were in CM and EM, while CD8+ ones turned up in EMRA.

CDR1 SGHRS and CDR2 YFSETQ come from the germline V gene. V dropped 0 bases and J dropped 6 bases, with 7 bases sitting between them. CDR3 size: 13 residues. A remark on this clonotype: What it binds is not known.

TCRdb re-analysed the 5' RACE reads in MiXCR, keeping a single row per CDR3 protein. This table has about 390,000 distinct CDR3 sequences, 16% appearing once. Sequenced: PBMCs or a T cell subset sorted from them (not recorded which). The receptor was derived from a man younger than 30 who had mild COVID-19 (a few samples of this study predate the infection). Cell type and time point are not known. V usage is TRBV5-1 and J usage is TRBJ1-5; D not certain. The CDR3 region has the DNA TGCGCCAGCAGCTTGGAACCCGGTCAGCCCCAGCATTTT. This encodes CASSLEPGQPQHF.